The TCR beta chain described here comes from a study of cytomegalovirus exposure and HLA in healthy donors. The CDR3 covers 16 residues. The junction had 9 bases not matched to a gene; V was cut back by 1 base and J by 7 bases. The V gene's germline CDR1 is SGDLS and CDR2 YYNGEE. Study conclusions and caveats: TCR association rates varied by HLA locus in a later analysis, with DRB1 highest and HLA-C lowest. Researchers left out some V segments, among them TRBV6-2 and TRBV6-3, as indistinguishable. Analysis was carried out at a later point, and it linked a missense DCLRE1C variant to TCR beta V- and J-gene trimming. In an earlier analysis, in 620 or so donors, most V segments appeared productive either ~87% or ~30% of the time.

Both 60 Vbeta primers and 13 Jbeta primers went into the PCR. Using immunoSEQ multiplex PCR, the repertoire was profiled, and TCRdb retains in-frame clones only, with some absent. The data hold around 130,000 clones, with approximately 77% observed a single time. A note on this clone: Its antigen is still unknown.

The TCR sequence derives from a woman between 55 and 75 years old in good health and CMV-seronegative. The gene calls are TRBV9 and TRBJ2-1; 9 bases agree with TRBD2. What was sequenced was PBMCs. CDR3 in amino acids: CASSVRGSGRGNEQFF. In DNA form, the CDR3 reads TGTGCCAGCAGCGTAAGGGGTAGCGGGAGAGGGAATGAGCAGTTCTTC.